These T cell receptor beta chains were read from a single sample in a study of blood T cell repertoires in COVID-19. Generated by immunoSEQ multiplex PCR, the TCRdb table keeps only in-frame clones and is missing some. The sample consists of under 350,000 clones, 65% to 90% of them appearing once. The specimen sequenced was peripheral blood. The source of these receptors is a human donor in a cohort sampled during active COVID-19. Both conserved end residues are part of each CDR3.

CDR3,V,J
CASSQGFEQFF,TRBV27,TRBJ2-1
CASGLVRTGGHTEAFF,TRBV12-5,TRBJ1-1
CASSSTDFEKLFF,TRBV5-6,TRBJ1-4
CASGWTGGAGGNTIYF,TRBV12-5,TRBJ1-3
CASSPDIVRTEAFF,TRBV14,TRBJ1-1
CASSLLASSGPDTQYF,TRBV25-1,TRBJ2-3
CSAMEGGNQPQHF,TRBV29-1,TRBJ1-5
CASSSERIEITDTQYF,TRBV5-1,TRBJ2-3
CASSRTSGGAPGEQFF,TRBV7-3,TRBJ2-1
CASSVVGGVTEAFF,TRBV9,TRBJ1-1
CASSYYGQHYEQYF,TRBV6-6,TRBJ2-7
CASSLGGLGSPLHF,TRBV27,TRBJ1-6
CASSLKSLAGLTYNEQFF,TRBV5-1,TRBJ2-1
CSVESGASYEQYF,TRBV29-1,TRBJ2-7
CASSFSPGQGWTEAFF,TRBV27,TRBJ1-1
CASSESREAFF,TRBV10-2,TRBJ1-1
CASSPIEGLAGAGTDTQYF,TRBV18,TRBJ2-3
CASSIRQGFENSPLHF,TRBV9,TRBJ1-6
CASSERLAGGDTQYF,TRBV7-2,TRBJ2-3
CASSYSQGVFYEQYF,TRBV6-5,TRBJ2-7
CSVGQGADTEAFF,TRBV29-1,TRBJ1-1
CASSGTPTYEQYF,TRBV19,TRBJ2-7
CASSDRGDQPQHF,TRBV6-5,TRBJ1-5
CASSAGQEKQYF,TRBV28,TRBJ2-7
CASSGVERESGSFEQYF,TRBV6-1,TRBJ2-7
CASSYRWDRENTEAFF,TRBV6-5,TRBJ1-1
CASHDQKRSTNEKLFF,TRBV11-3,TRBJ1-4